The 10 T cell receptor beta chains below come from one sample, sequenced in a study of cytomegalovirus exposure and HLA in healthy donors. The primer mix had 60 Vbeta and 13 Jbeta primers. The repertoire was sequenced with immunoSEQ multiplex PCR; TCRdb's copy has only in-frame clones and lacks some. The data show 100,000 to 150,000 clones, about four fifths seen once. The sample consisted of PBMCs. Receptor source: a woman between 40 and 50 years old in good health and CMV-seronegative.

This clone was observed a few times. This chain uses TRBV5-1 with TRBJ1-4, with D perhaps TRBD1 (5 bases). Trimming cost V 4 bases and J 5 bases, with 12 bases left between them. Germline assignment: CDR1 SGHRS and CDR2 YFSETQ. The CDR3 extends over 14 amino acids. The CDR3 DNA reads as TGCGCCAGCAGCAAGACAGAAGGAAATGAAAAACTGTTTTTT. Translated, it gives CASSKTEGNEKLFF.

The rearrangement uses TRBV4-1 and TRBJ1-5; D unresolved. Per the germline V gene, CDR1 is MGHRA and CDR2 is YSYEKL. V gave up 2 bases and J gave up 0 bases, with 17 bases separating them. This CDR3 is built from 18 residues. This CDR3 is CASSQRYSPSYSNQPQHF. CDR3 nucleotide sequence: TGCGCCAGCAGCCAAAGGTACAGTCCCTCGTATAGCAATCAGCCCCAGCATTTT.

J is TRBJ1-4 and V is TRBV29-1; 8 nucleotides align to TRBD1. The CDR3 sequence is 13 residues long. The V gene's germline CDR1 is SQVTM and CDR2 ANQGSEA. V was clipped by 8 bases and J by 8 bases; unmatched bases: 10. DNA of the CDR3: TGCAGCTTCAAGGACAGGGTAAGCGAAAAACTGTTTTTT. It codes for CSFKDRVSEKLFF.

This clone was observed a few times. This specimen includes other DNA sequences encoding the same CDR3. This chain uses TRBV9 with TRBJ1-5; D unclear. Germline-derived CDR1 and CDR2 are SGDLS and YYNGEE. The V end was cut by 0 bases, the J end by 0 bases, with 4 bases between. There are 14 residues in the CDR3. This CDR3 is CASSVDSSNQPQHF. The DNA for the CDR3 is TGTGCCAGCAGCGTAGACAGTAGCAATCAGCCCCAGCATTTT.

This rearrangement joins TRBV19 to TRBJ1-4, with D unclear. Deletions cut 3 bases from V and 4 bases from J, with 6 bases between. Germline values: CDR1 LNHDA, CDR2 SQIVND (reference sequence). The length of the CDR3 is 13 residues. The CDR3 sequence is CASSITYNEKLFF. The CDR3 bases are TGTGCCAGTAGTATCACATATAATGAAAAACTGTTTTTT. Full variable domain (remainder filled in from reference TRBV19 and TRBJ1-4): DGGITQSPKYLFRKEGQNVTLSCEQNLNHDAMYWYRQDPGQGLRLIYYSQIVNDFQKGDIAEGYSVSREKKESFPLTVTSAQKNPTAFYLCASSITYNEKLFFGSGTQLSVL.

The rearrangement uses TRBV6-5 and TRBJ2-2; a possible D gene is TRBD2 (6 bases). In germline, CDR1 is MNHEY, CDR2 SVGAGI. This CDR3 contains 13 residues. The V end was cut by 9 bases, the J end by 2 bases, with 10 bases between. CDR3 sequence (DNA): TGTGCCAGTGGGGACTTAAACACCGGGGAGCTGTTTTTT. Translated, it gives CASGDLNTGELFF.

This clone was observed once. The V call is TRBV6-6, the J call TRBJ2-1; 9 bases are a match to TRBD2. The germline V gene has CDR1 MNHNY and CDR2 SVGAGI (reference sequence). J lost 8 bases, V lost 0 bases, and 8 bases had no gene match. The CDR3 is 16 residues long. The CDR3 sequence is CASSYSLAGGRYEQFF. The CDR3 nucleotides read TGTGCCAGCAGTTACTCTTTGGCGGGGGGGCGGTATGAGCAGTTCTTC.

This clone occurred a few times. The CDR3 reads CASSLGGGGAKDTQYF. In DNA, the CDR3 is TGTGCCAGCAGCTTAGGAGGCGGGGGGGCCAAAGATACGCAGTATTTT. The chain is built from TRBV11-3 and TRBJ2-3; TRBD2 aligns across 9 bases. The CDR3 has 16 residues. Germline loops: CDR1 SGHNT, CDR2 YENEEA. The ends lost 1 base at V and 5 bases at J; junction bases unmatched: 7.

The rearrangement uses TRBV6-7 and TRBJ2-1, with D tentatively TRBD1 (5 bases). TRBV6-7 is flagged as an ORF with uncertain function. This CDR3 has 12 residues. Trimming took off 3 bases at V and 14 bases at J, with 14 bases between the two ends. In nucleotides, the CDR3 is TGTGCCAGCAGTTATTATAGGGGTCGTAAGTTCTTC. It specifies CASSYYRGRKFF.

This sequence joins TRBV19 and TRBJ1-5; 8 bases agree with TRBD1. The CDR3 covers 15 residues. Unmatched junction bases numbered 10, after V lost 5 bases and J lost 7 bases. The germline V gene encodes CDR1 LNHDA and CDR2 SQIVND (reference sequence). CDR3 sequence reads: CASSLTGAPYQPQHF. CDR3 nucleotide sequence: TGTGCCAGTAGTTTGACAGGGGCACCCTACCAGCCCCAGCATTTT.